These 22 T cell receptor beta chains originate from one sample sequenced in a study of glioma-infiltrating T cells. Using RNA template, CDR3s of TCR alpha and beta were amplified with iRepertoire arm-PCR. TCRdb re-derived calls from the multiplex PCR reads in MiXCR, one entry per CDR3 protein. The table has under 150,000 distinct CDR3 sequences, more than 20% seen once; the top ten hold 27%. Sequencing was done on a sample of glioma tissue, nonneoplastic brain tissue, or PBMCs (not recorded which). The source is a human donor with low-grade glioma or glioblastoma, undergoing nonglioma brain surgery, or in good health (not recorded which).

This clonotype was found a few times. V gene TRBV20-1 combines with J gene TRBJ1-1; D is perhaps TRBD1 (5 bases). Germline V CDR1 and CDR2: DFQATT, SNEGSKA (reference sequence). The CDR3 length is 13 residues. V gave up 0 bases and J gave up 4 bases, with 9 bases separating them. CDR3 nucleotide sequence: TGCAGTGCTAGAGATCCTGGGGCCACTGAAGCTTTCTTT. Amino acids: CSARDPGATEAFF.

By share of the sample, this clonotype is medium-sized. V gene TRBV27 combines with J gene TRBJ2-3, with 10 bases lining up with TRBD2. Unmatched junction bases numbered 4, after V lost 8 bases and J lost 5 bases. Germline V gene sequence: CDR1 MNHEY, CDR2 SMNVEV (reference sequence). The CDR3 has 13 amino acids. CDR3 protein: CASSGTSEDTQYF. In DNA form, the CDR3 reads TGTGCCAGCTCCGGGACTAGCGAAGATACGCAGTATTTT.

This clonotype showed up many times. This chain connects TRBV20-1 to TRBJ2-7, with D tentatively TRBD1 or TRBD2 (5 bases each). This CDR3 has 11 amino acids. V was clipped by 3 bases and J by 6 bases, with 9 bases between them. In germline, CDR1 is DFQATT, CDR2 SNEGSKA (reference sequence). The CDR3 loop is CSASRGSEQYV. Here the CDR3 DNA reads TGCAGTGCTAGCCGGGGCTCCGAGCAGTACGTC.

In regard to this clonotype: Just one base apart from a much larger clone, this may be a read error. V usage is TRBV6-2 or TRBV6-3 and J usage is TRBJ2-7, with a tentative D call TRBD2 (6 bases). The CDR3 contains 14 residues. V lost 5 bases to trimming and J lost 0 bases, with 11 bases between them. Germline V gene lookup returns CDR1 MNHEY and CDR2 SVGEGT. The CDR3 is CASSPVLASYEQYV. Written as DNA, the CDR3 is TGTGCCAGCAGTCCCGTACTAGCCTCCTACGAGCAGTACGTC.

The chain employs TRBV5-1 and TRBJ2-5, with D possibly matching TRBD1 (6 bases). Germline CDR1 SGHRS, CDR2 YFSETQ. This CDR3 is 13 amino acids long. Trimming cost V 2 bases and J 3 bases, with 8 bases left between them. This CDR3 reads CASSFGQKETQYF. CDR3 nucleotides: TGCGCCAGCAGCTTTGGACAGAAAGAGACCCAGTACTTC.

This clonotype was detected only a few times. The rearrangement joins TRBV6-1 to TRBJ1-4; 10 nucleotides align to TRBD1. Trimming removed 5 bases from V and 8 bases from J; junction bases left unmatched: 11. This CDR3 region has 16 residues. Germline V CDR1 and CDR2: MNHNS, SASEGT. CDR3 loop: CASSSPGQGLREKLFF. The DNA for the CDR3 is TGTGCCAGCAGTTCACCGGGACAGGGGTTGAGAGAAAAACTGTTTTTT.

There are many counts of this clonotype. This chain uses TRBV6-1 with TRBJ2-5; D gene unclear. CDR1 and CDR2 (germline): MNHNS, SASEGT. This CDR3 region has 13 residues. V was cut by 5 bases and J by 1 base, with 8 bases left in between. The CDR3 here is CASSTQAQETQYF. CDR3 DNA sequence: TGTGCCAGCAGTACCCAGGCCCAAGAGACCCAGTACTTC.

Points on this clonotype: A much larger clonotype is one base distant, so this may be a read error. This chain joins TRBV6-1 and TRBJ2-3; D possibly uses TRBD1 or TRBD2 (6 bases each). CDR1 is MNHNS, CDR2 SASEGT, per germline. The CDR3 spans 16 residues. Between the trimmed V and J ends, which lost 7 bases and 4 bases, there was a span of 21 bases. The CDR3 loop reads CASTRSTGPSADTQYF. The CDR3 DNA sequence: TGTGCCAGCACCAGATCGACAGGCCCTAGCGCAGATACGCAGTATTTT.

This clonotype was found a few times. This sequence joins TRBV29-1 and TRBJ1-2; D is undetermined. The CDR3 is 11 amino acids. Germline V gene sequence: CDR1 SQVTM, CDR2 ANQGSEA. Trimming took off 8 bases at V and 2 bases at J, with 9 bases between the two ends. The CDR3 is CSLGGNYGYTF. In nucleotides, the CDR3 is TGCAGCCTGGGAGGCAACTATGGCTACACCTTC.

The chain has TRBV2 and TRBJ2-1; possible D gene TRBD1, 5 bases. This CDR3 has 13 residues. CDR1 SNHLY and CDR2 FYNNEI come from the germline V gene. The V and J ends lost 5 bases and 4 bases respectively, with 9 bases between them. The CDR3 DNA is TGTGCCAGCAGTTCCAGGGATTACAATGAGCAGTTCTTC. This gives the protein CASSSRDYNEQFF.

The chain is built from TRBV3-1 and TRBJ1-3; D gene ambiguous. The CDR3 is made up of 14 amino acids. Deletions cut 1 base from V and 2 bases from J, with 6 bases between. The V gene's germline CDR1 is LGHDT and CDR2 YNNKEL (reference sequence). The CDR3 nucleotides are TGTGCCAGCAGCCAAGGTCACCCTGGAAACACCATATATTTT. This sequence encodes CASSQGHPGNTIYF.

The chain combines TRBV11-3 with TRBJ2-1, with D perhaps given as TRBD1 or TRBD2 (6 bases each). The CDR3 is made up of 15 amino acids. Germline-derived CDR1 and CDR2 are SGHNT and YENEEA. Between the trimmed V and J ends, which lost 3 bases and 2 bases, there was a span of 11 bases. The CDR3 here is CASSFDGGTYNEQFF. Here the CDR3 DNA reads TGTGCCAGCAGCTTCGACGGGGGCACCTACAATGAGCAGTTCTTC.

This clonotype was observed many times. This chain uses TRBV20-1 with TRBJ2-1, with 7 nucleotides matching TRBD1. Germline V gene lookup returns CDR1 DFQATT and CDR2 SNEGSKA (reference sequence). V shed 8 bases and J 4 bases; nucleotides not matched to a gene: 8. The CDR3 has 13 amino acids. CDR3 coding DNA: TGCAGTCCAAAGGGGGCCCCGTACAATGAGCAGTTCTTC. The encoded protein is CSPKGAPYNEQFF.

CDR3 in amino acids: CASSLITGVEQYV. DNA for the CDR3: TGTGCCAGCTCACTTATAACAGGGGTCGAGCAGTACGTC. V and J are TRBV18 and TRBJ2-7, with TRBD1 matching 7 bases. There are 13 residues in the CDR3. The V and J ends lost 4 bases and 6 bases, in that order; junction bases with no gene match: 6. Germline V gene sequence: CDR1 KGHSH, CDR2 LQKENI.

With regard to this clonotype: One base away lies a much larger clone, so this may be a sequencing read error. The V call is TRBV28, the J call TRBJ1-1, with a weak D call TRBD1 (6 bases). V was shortened by 6 bases and J by 0 bases, with 17 bases between the two germline ends. The CDR3 runs 16 residues. Per germline, CDR1 MDHEN and CDR2 SYDVKM. The CDR3 DNA reads as TGTGCCAGCAGCCGCGGGACACAGAACATGAACACTGAAGCTTTCTTT. Translated, it gives CASSRGTQNMNTEAFF.

This chain connects TRBV7-3 to TRBJ1-2; D gene ambiguous. V shed 5 bases and J shed 8 bases, with 9 bases lying between them. Germline values: CDR1 SGHTA, CDR2 FQGTGA. This CDR3 spans 11 amino acids. The CDR3 DNA reads as TGTGCCAGCAGCATGGAGTACGGCTACACCTTC. It codes for CASSMEYGYTF.

This rearrangement joins TRBV20-1 to TRBJ2-5; 8 nucleotides align to TRBD2. The J segment lost 0 bases and the V segment lost 3 bases, leaving 6 bases of the junction unmatched. The CDR3 sequence is 15 residues long. Per the germline V gene, CDR1 is DFQATT and CDR2 is SNEGSKA (reference sequence). CDR3 bases: TGCAGTGCTAGTCCCAGCGGGGGCCACCAAGAGACCCAGTACTTC. It is translated as CSASPSGGHQETQYF.

This clonotype was found a few times. The genes are TRBV6-1 and TRBJ2-1; perhaps TRBD1 as D (6 bases). The V end was cut by 8 bases, the J end by 6 bases, with 14 bases between. Germline CDR1 and CDR2: MNHNS and SASEGT. This CDR3 contains 13 residues. DNA of the CDR3: TGTGCCAGCGTATACCGGGACACCAATGAGCAGTTCTTC. Translating it yields CASVYRDTNEQFF.

This clonotype was observed a few times. The chain joins TRBV5-4 to TRBJ2-5; 11 bases match TRBD2. The CDR3 loop spans 16 amino acids. Losses at the gene ends were 0 bases for V and 2 bases for J; bases not matched to a gene: 3. CDR1 SGHNT and CDR2 YYREEE come from the germline V gene (reference sequence). Here the CDR3 DNA reads TGTGCCAGCAGCTTGGAACCTAGCGGGAGGCAAGAGACCCAGTACTTC. It codes for CASSLEPSGRQETQYF.

This chain connects TRBV5-4 to TRBJ2-1; no definite D call. The germline V and J ends were trimmed by 4 bases and 7 bases, with 18 bases remaining between them. The CDR3 is made up of 15 amino acids. Per the germline V gene, CDR1 is SGHNT and CDR2 is YYREEE (reference sequence). CDR3 nucleotides: TGTGCCAGCAGCCTAGACACCGCTTTTGGGAATGAGCAGTTCTTC. Its protein is CASSLDTAFGNEQFF.

This clonotype was seen at least ten times. The V gene is TRBV7-2, the J gene TRBJ2-5, with TRBD2 as a possible D gene (6 bases). Germline CDR1 is SGHTA and CDR2 is FQGNSA. V lost 2 bases and J 0 bases, leaving 10 bases between the germline ends. The CDR3 runs 15 residues. CDR3 sequence reads: CASSLMTGDQETQYF. The DNA of the CDR3 is TGTGCCAGCAGCTTAATGACGGGGGACCAAGAGACCCAGTACTTC.

The sample holds many counts of this clonotype. The chain recombines TRBV14 with TRBJ1-2; D is ambiguous. The CDR3 is 15 amino acids. Germline loops: CDR1 SGHDN, CDR2 FVKESK. Trimming left V 4 bases short and J 1 base short, with 13 bases between. CDR3 protein: CASSRTDGNNYGYTF. CDR3 nucleotides: TGTGCCAGCAGCCGCACGGACGGGAATAACTATGGCTACACCTTC. The full variable domain, completed using reference TRBV14 and TRBJ1-2, is EAGVTQFPSHSVIEKGQTVTLRCDPISGHDNLYWYRRVMGKEIKFLLHFVKESKQDESGMPNNRFLAERTGGTYSTLKVQPAELEDSGVYFCASSRTDGNNYGYTFGSGTRLTVV.